This TCR beta chain was documented in a study of human T cells and chemical hapten exposure. Whole-study results and caveats: Among expanded TCRs, significantly more large CDR3 similarity clusters formed than among controls.

This clonotype was picked up many times. The antigen is not known. The time point: patch test 1, 2 weeks after DPC sensitization. This sample's treatment: therapeutic diphenylcyclopropenone sensitization with weekly scalp DPC. It was from unfractionated whole blood that total RNA was extracted. TCRdb reprocessed the RACE reads via MiXCR and lists one record per CDR3 protein. The sample contains about 49,000 distinct CDR3 sequences, about a tenth of which appear only once. Sequencing used whole blood, obtained in connection with sensitization to the hapten diphenylcyclopropenone (DPC). The clonotype comes from a woman in her forties or fifties with alopecia areata. Some clones in this sample may be carry-over from other donors' samples.

CDR3 bases: TGTGCCAGCAGCTTAGATTCAGATGAGCAGTTCTTC. It translates to CASSLDSDEQFF. The chain combines TRBV11-2 with TRBJ2-1, with D unclear. The length of the CDR3 is 12 residues. Trimming stripped 0 bases from V and 8 bases from J, with 5 bases between. Looked up from germline, CDR1 is SGHAT and CDR2 is FQNNGV. Together with reference TRBV11-2 and TRBJ2-1, the CDR3 gives the full variable domain: EAGVAQSPRYKIIEKRQSVAFWCNPISGHATLYWYQQILGQGPKLLIQFQNNGVVDDSQLPKDRFSAERLKGVDSTLKIQPAKLEDSAVYLCASSLDSDEQFFGPGTRLTVL.